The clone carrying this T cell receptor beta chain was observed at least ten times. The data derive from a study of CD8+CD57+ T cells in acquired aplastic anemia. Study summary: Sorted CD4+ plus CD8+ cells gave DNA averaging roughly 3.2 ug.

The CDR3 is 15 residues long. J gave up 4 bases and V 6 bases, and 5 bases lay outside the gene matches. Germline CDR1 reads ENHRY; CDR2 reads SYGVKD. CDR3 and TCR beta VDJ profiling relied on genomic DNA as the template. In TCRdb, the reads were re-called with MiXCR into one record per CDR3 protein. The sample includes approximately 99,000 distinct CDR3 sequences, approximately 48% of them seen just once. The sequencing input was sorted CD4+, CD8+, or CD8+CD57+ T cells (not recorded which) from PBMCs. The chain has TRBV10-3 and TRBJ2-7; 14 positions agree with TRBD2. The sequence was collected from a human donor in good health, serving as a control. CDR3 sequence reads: CAIRRLAGGKYEQYF. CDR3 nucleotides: TGTGCCATCAGGAGACTAGCGGGGGGGAAGTACGAGCAGTACTTC.